Included here is one T cell receptor (beta chain) sequence, with context. Germline assignment: CDR1 SGHAT and CDR2 FQNNGV. CDR3 length: 15 residues. With 4 bases clipped from V and 1 base from J, the junction kept 7 bases outside the gene matches. The PCR contained 60 Vbeta and 13 Jbeta primers. Libraries were prepared by immunoSEQ multiplex PCR; TCRdb keeps only in-frame clonotypes and omits some of them. The table shows 95,000 to 110,000 clones, with 70% to 85% occurring only once. This record comes from a study of cytomegalovirus exposure and HLA in healthy donors. The origin of this receptor is a woman between 18 and 30 years old in good health and CMV-seropositive. Sequenced material: PBMCs. V gene TRBV11-2 combines with J gene TRBJ2-7, with TRBD1 identical over 7 bases. The CDR3 DNA reads as TGTGCCAGCAGCTCCCAGAACAGGGGATCCTACGAGCAGTACTTC. Residues: CASSSQNRGSYEQYF.